These T cell receptor beta chains were read from a single sample in a study of blood T cells in healthy people across ages. Each CDR3 protein is one row after TCRdb ran MiXCR on the 5' RACE reads. The sample has 1.5 million to 2 million distinct CDR3 sequences; about 32% are singletons. The source material was blood. The receptors originated from a woman in her 30s in good health. CDR3s include the opening cysteine and the closing phenylalanine or tryptophan. The D gene is left open where the match is weak. Not all rows give a size; the values are once, few, many and, for expanded clones, a class.

size: .; V: TRBV7-9; D: .; J: TRBJ1-5; CDR3: CASSFSGWGQPQHF; DNA: TGTGCCAGCAGCTTTTCAGGGTGGGGTCAGCCCCAGCATTTT
size: .; V: TRBV5-4; D: .; J: TRBJ2-5; CDR3: CASTLGVGRKQETQYF; DNA: TGTGCCAGCACCCTGGGGGTAGGGAGAAAGCAAGAGACCCAGTACTTC
size: .; V: TRBV9; D: TRBD2; J: TRBJ2-1; CDR3: CASSFSTSLSSYNEQFF; DNA: TGTGCCAGCAGCTTCTCGACTAGCTTGAGCTCCTACAATGAGCAGTTCTTC
size: once; V: TRBV27; D: .; J: TRBJ1-4; CDR3: CASSLARIPTNEKLFF; DNA: TGTGCCAGCAGTTTAGCCCGGATACCAACTAATGAAAAACTGTTTTTT
size: .; V: TRBV7-9; D: TRBD1; J: TRBJ2-7; CDR3: CASTSRQGAYNEQYF; DNA: TGTGCCAGCACTTCCAGGCAGGGGGCCTACAATGAGCAGTACTTC
size: .; V: TRBV4-1; D: TRBD1; J: TRBJ1-1; CDR3: CASSEPTGGTEAFF; DNA: TGCGCCAGCAGCGAACCTACAGGGGGCACTGAAGCTTTCTTT
size: few; V: TRBV7-9; D: .; J: TRBJ1-4; CDR3: CASSLSGPGESEKLFF; DNA: TGTGCCAGCAGCTTATCAGGGCCTGGGGAGAGTGAAAAACTGTTTTTT
size: few; V: TRBV20-1; D: TRBD1; J: TRBJ1-2; CDR3: CSTRVHPGGIEDYGYTF; DNA: TGCAGTACTAGGGTCCACCCAGGGGGCATCGAAGACTATGGCTACACCTTC
size: .; V: TRBV10-3; D: TRBD2; J: TRBJ2-7; CDR3: CAIRPSGIDEQYF; DNA: TGTGCCATCAGACCTAGCGGGATCGACGAGCAGTACTTC
size: few; V: TRBV5-1; D: TRBD2; J: TRBJ2-1; CDR3: CASSQGLAGARPNEQFF; DNA: TGCGCCAGCAGCCAGGGACTAGCGGGAGCCCGGCCCAATGAGCAGTTCTTC
size: .; V: TRBV21-1; D: .; J: TRBJ2-7; CDR3: CASSKDSLHSYEQYF; DNA: TGTGCCAGCAGCAAGGATTCACTCCATTCCTACGAGCAGTACTTC
size: .; V: TRBV14; D: .; J: TRBJ2-7; CDR3: CASSQLDTYEQYF; DNA: TGTGCCAGCAGCCAATTGGACACCTACGAGCAGTACTTC
size: .; V: TRBV20-1; D: .; J: TRBJ2-3; CDR3: CSGREITDTQYF; DNA: TGCAGTGGTCGGGAGATCACAGATACGCAGTATTTT
size: .; V: TRBV10-3; D: .; J: TRBJ2-5; CDR3: CAIRDTGIEQYF; DNA: TGTGCCATCAGGGATACAGGGATTGAGCAGTACTTC
size: once; V: TRBV4-1; D: TRBD1; J: TRBJ1-5; CDR3: CASSHDGQGRYNQPQHF; DNA: TGCGCCAGCAGCCACGACGGACAGGGAAGGTACAATCAGCCCCAGCATTTT
size: .; V: TRBV5-6; D: TRBD2; J: TRBJ2-5; CDR3: CASSEGPLAGVGETQYF; DNA: TGTGCCAGCAGCGAAGGACCACTAGCGGGAGTAGGGGAGACCCAGTACTTC
size: .; V: TRBV18; D: .; J: TRBJ2-3; CDR3: CASSRSHTDTQYF; DNA: TGTGCCAGCTCACGGTCCCACACAGATACGCAGTATTTT
size: .; V: TRBV5-1; D: .; J: TRBJ1-5; CDR3: CASSWASPGPQHF; DNA: TGCGCCAGCAGCTGGGCCTCCCCAGGGCCCCAGCATTTT
size: .; V: TRBV7-8; D: TRBD1; J: TRBJ1-3; CDR3: CASSLFGQGGGNTIYF; DNA: TGTGCCAGCAGCTTGTTCGGACAGGGCGGTGGAAACACCATATATTTT
size: .; V: TRBV24-1; D: TRBD2; J: TRBJ2-3; CDR3: CATSDRLAGGADTQYF; DNA: TGTGCCACCAGTGATCGACTAGCGGGAGGTGCAGATACGCAGTATTTT
size: few; V: TRBV29-1; D: TRBD2; J: TRBJ2-5; CDR3: CSVGGGGGPVVEETQYF; DNA: TGCAGCGTTGGCGGGGGGGGAGGGCCTGTAGTGGAGGAGACCCAGTACTTC
size: few; V: TRBV27; D: TRBD1; J: TRBJ2-5; CDR3: CASSLSAGGSETQYF; DNA: TGTGCCAGCAGTTTAAGCGCAGGGGGTTCAGAGACCCAGTACTTC
size: once; V: TRBV6-6; D: TRBD2; J: TRBJ2-7; CDR3: CASIAGGRWGYEQYF; DNA: TGTGCCAGCATAGCGGGGGGCCGATGGGGCTACGAGCAGTACTTC
size: .; V: TRBV4-2; D: TRBD2; J: TRBJ2-1; CDR3: CASSQLAGKNEQFF; DNA: TGTGCCAGCAGCCAACTAGCGGGGAAAAATGAGCAGTTCTTC
size: .; V: TRBV20-1; D: .; J: TRBJ1-2; CDR3: CSARPGNPVEYGYTF; DNA: TGCAGTGCTCGGCCAGGGAACCCGGTGGAATATGGCTACACCTTC
size: many; V: TRBV29-1; D: TRBD1; J: TRBJ2-7; CDR3: CSVRLGQGQYEQYF; DNA: TGCAGCGTTCGTCTGGGACAGGGACAGTACGAGCAGTACTTC
size: few; V: TRBV9; D: .; J: TRBJ2-7; CDR3: CASSPQDYSYEQYF; DNA: TGTGCCAGCAGCCCCCAGGATTACTCCTACGAGCAGTACTTC
size: many; V: TRBV9; D: TRBD1; J: TRBJ1-6; CDR3: CASSVGQNNSPLHF; DNA: TGTGCCAGCAGCGTGGGACAGAATAATTCACCCCTCCACTTT
size: many; V: TRBV27; D: TRBD1; J: TRBJ2-3; CDR3: CASSSGTVPSDTQYF; DNA: TGTGCCAGCAGTTCCGGGACAGTTCCATCAGATACGCAGTATTTT
size: .; V: TRBV9; D: .; J: TRBJ1-2; CDR3: CASSAGDTEILYGYTF; DNA: TGTGCCAGCAGCGCGGGGGACACCGAGATCCTCTATGGCTACACCTTC
size: few; V: TRBV13; D: .; J: TRBJ2-7; CDR3: CASSYDSDGSYEQYF; DNA: TGTGCCAGCAGCTACGACAGTGACGGCTCCTACGAGCAGTACTTC
size: .; V: TRBV7-9; D: .; J: TRBJ2-7; CDR3: CASSPYLVSNSYEQYF; DNA: TGTGCCAGCAGCCCCTACCTCGTTTCGAACTCCTACGAGCAGTACTTC
size: many; V: TRBV29-1; D: .; J: TRBJ2-5; CDR3: CSVEERGARAEETQYF; DNA: TGCAGCGTTGAAGAGAGAGGGGCGAGGGCTGAAGAGACCCAGTACTTC
size: .; V: TRBV20-1; D: .; J: TRBJ1-5; CDR3: CSAGGASNQPQHF; DNA: TGCAGTGCCGGGGGAGCTAGCAATCAGCCCCAGCATTTT
size: .; V: TRBV7-8; D: TRBD1; J: TRBJ2-2; CDR3: CASSLEHRGRTGELFF; DNA: TGTGCCAGCAGCTTAGAGCACAGGGGTAGAACCGGGGAGCTGTTTTTT
size: .; V: TRBV2; D: TRBD1; J: TRBJ2-3; CDR3: CASRDDRVGPDTQYF; DNA: TGTGCCAGCAGAGACGACAGGGTTGGTCCAGATACGCAGTATTTT
size: few; V: TRBV15; D: .; J: TRBJ1-2; CDR3: CATSRGGFYTF; DNA: TGTGCCACCAGCAGAGGGGGGTTCTACACCTTC
size: .; V: TRBV5-1; D: .; J: TRBJ1-4; CDR3: CASSLGSPGKLFF; DNA: TGCGCCAGCAGCTTGGGGTCACCGGGTAAACTGTTTTTT
size: .; V: TRBV10-3; D: .; J: TRBJ1-3; CDR3: CAISRGSGTSGNTIYF; DNA: TGTGCCATCAGTAGGGGGTCCGGCACCTCTGGAAACACCATATATTTT
size: few; V: TRBV7-2; D: TRBD2; J: TRBJ2-7; CDR3: CASSLVGGDPYEQYF; DNA: TGTGCCAGCAGCTTAGTTGGGGGGGACCCCTACGAGCAGTACTTC
size: .; V: TRBV21-1; D: .; J: TRBJ2-5; CDR3: CASSHLDRESQETQYF; DNA: TGTGCCAGCAGCCACCTAGACCGGGAGTCCCAAGAGACCCAGTACTTC
size: many; V: TRBV7-6; D: TRBD2; J: TRBJ2-7; CDR3: CASSPQAAGGPYEQYF; DNA: TGTGCCAGCAGCCCCCAGGCAGCGGGGGGGCCGTACGAGCAGTACTTC
size: few; V: TRBV10-3; D: .; J: TRBJ2-1; CDR3: CAISSGFYNEQFF; DNA: TGTGCCATCAGTTCGGGGTTCTACAATGAGCAGTTCTTC
size: .; V: TRBV7-9; D: .; J: TRBJ2-1; CDR3: CAGVRAPGHEQFF; DNA: TGTGCCGGGGTGCGGGCCCCAGGCCATGAGCAGTTCTTC
size: .; V: TRBV5-4; D: TRBD1; J: TRBJ1-5; CDR3: CASSLGTGTSQPQHF; DNA: TGTGCCAGCAGCTTAGGGACAGGGACCAGTCAGCCCCAGCATTTT
size: .; V: TRBV28; D: .; J: TRBJ2-4; CDR3: CASRTALWEQYF; DNA: TGTGCCAGCAGGACCGCCCTCTGGGAGCAGTACTTC
size: .; V: TRBV7-3; D: .; J: TRBJ2-1; CDR3: CASSFGSGKGGEQFF; DNA: TGTGCCAGCAGCTTTGGGAGCGGGAAAGGGGGTGAGCAGTTCTTC
size: .; V: TRBV12-5; D: .; J: TRBJ1-2; CDR3: CASGPGRLGYTF; DNA: TGTGCTAGTGGTCCAGGCAGATTAGGCTACACCTTC
size: .; V: TRBV3-1; D: .; J: TRBJ1-1; CDR3: CASSHLQGNTEAFF; DNA: TGTGCCAGCAGCCATTTGCAGGGGAACACTGAAGCTTTCTTT
size: .; V: TRBV28; D: .; J: TRBJ1-2; CDR3: CASSVGSLGYTF; DNA: TGTGCCAGCAGTGTAGGGTCCTTAGGCTACACCTTC
size: few; V: TRBV15; D: .; J: TRBJ1-2; CDR3: CATSTPHGTGPNYGYTF; DNA: TGTGCCACCAGCACCCCCCACGGAACAGGACCAAACTATGGCTACACCTTC
size: once; V: TRBV6-4; D: TRBD2; J: TRBJ2-7; CDR3: CASKIAGQETRYF; DNA: TGTGCCAGCAAAATAGCGGGTCAAGAGACCCGGTACTTC
size: .; V: TRBV5-1; D: .; J: TRBJ2-5; CDR3: CASSPGGAYQETQYF; DNA: TGCGCCAGCAGCCCTGGTGGGGCGTACCAAGAGACCCAGTACTTC
size: many; V: TRBV5-4; D: TRBD1; J: TRBJ2-7; CDR3: CASSLDRGRVYEQYF; DNA: TGTGCCAGCAGCTTGGACAGGGGACGAGTCTACGAGCAGTACTTC
size: .; V: TRBV20-1; D: TRBD2; J: TRBJ2-5; CDR3: CSASDSGRSGETQYF; DNA: TGCAGTGCTAGTGATAGCGGGAGAAGTGGAGAGACCCAGTACTTC
size: .; V: TRBV2; D: .; J: TRBJ1-1; CDR3: CASSVVGPQDKAFF; DNA: TGTGCCAGCAGTGTAGTGGGGCCCCAGGATAAAGCTTTCTTT
size: few; V: TRBV29-1; D: .; J: TRBJ2-2; CDR3: CSVRDTNTGELFF; DNA: TGCAGCGTCCGGGACACGAACACCGGGGAGCTGTTTTTT
size: .; V: TRBV7-2; D: .; J: TRBJ2-3; CDR3: CAGSPGLLSTDTQYF; DNA: TGTGCCGGCAGCCCCGGACTACTTAGCACAGATACGCAGTATTTT